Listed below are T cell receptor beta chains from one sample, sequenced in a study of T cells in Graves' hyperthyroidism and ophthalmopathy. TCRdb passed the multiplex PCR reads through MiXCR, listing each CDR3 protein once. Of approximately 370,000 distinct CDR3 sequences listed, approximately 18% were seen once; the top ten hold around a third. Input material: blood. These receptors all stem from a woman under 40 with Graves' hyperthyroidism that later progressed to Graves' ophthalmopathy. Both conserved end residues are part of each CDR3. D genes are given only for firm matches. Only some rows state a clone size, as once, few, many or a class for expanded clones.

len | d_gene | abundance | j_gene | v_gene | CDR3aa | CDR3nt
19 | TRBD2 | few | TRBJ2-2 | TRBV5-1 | CASSKRGGSGSGNTGELFF | TGCGCCAGCAGCAAACGAGGGGGGAGCGGGAGTGGCAACACCGGGGAGCTGTTTTTT
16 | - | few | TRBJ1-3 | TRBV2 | CASSEESILSGNTIYF | TGTGCCAGCAGTGAAGAGAGCATACTCTCTGGAAACACCATATATTTT
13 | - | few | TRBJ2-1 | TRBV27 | CASSLWGVNEQFF | TGTGCCAGCAGTTTATGGGGGGTCAATGAGCAGTTCTTC
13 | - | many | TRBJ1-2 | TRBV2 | CASSVNNGYGYTF | TGTGCCAGCAGTGTGAATAACGGATATGGCTACACCTTC
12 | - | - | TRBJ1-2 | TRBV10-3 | CAISDAREGYTF | TGTGCCATCAGTGATGCGCGAGAAGGCTACACCTTC
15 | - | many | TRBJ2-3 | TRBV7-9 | CASSLTRNRLDTQYF | TGTGCCAGCAGCTTAACGCGGAATAGACTAGATACGCAGTATTTT
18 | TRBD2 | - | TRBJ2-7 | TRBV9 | CASSSPQPGSGRANEQYF | TGTGCCAGCAGCTCCCCACAGCCAGGCAGCGGGAGGGCTAACGAGCAGTACTTC
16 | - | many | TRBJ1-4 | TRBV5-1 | CASSLSNQATNEKLFF | TGCGCCAGCAGCTTATCAAACCAAGCAACTAATGAAAAACTGTTTTTT
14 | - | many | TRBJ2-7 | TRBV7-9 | CASSLTGAYPEQYF | TGTGCCAGCAGCTTGACGGGGGCCTACCCGGAGCAGTACTTC
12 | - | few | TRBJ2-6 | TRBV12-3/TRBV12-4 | CATSPGANVLTF | TGTGCCACCTCCCCTGGGGCCAACGTCCTGACTTTC
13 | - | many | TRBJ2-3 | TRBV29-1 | CSARIFPTDTQYF | TGCAGCGCCAGAATATTCCCCACAGATACGCAGTATTTT
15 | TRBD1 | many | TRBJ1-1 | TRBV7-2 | CASSSQGALDTEAFF | TGTGCCAGCAGCTCACAGGGGGCACTGGACACTGAAGCTTTCTTT
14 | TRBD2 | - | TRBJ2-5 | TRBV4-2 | CASARGGYRETQYF | TGTGCCAGCGCTCGGGGGGGGTACCGAGAGACCCAGTACTTC
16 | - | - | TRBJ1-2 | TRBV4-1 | CASSQVTGQRSYGYTF | TGCGCCAGCAGCCAAGTTACAGGACAAAGGAGCTATGGCTACACCTTC
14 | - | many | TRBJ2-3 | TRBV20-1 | CSATGTSSRDTQYF | TGCAGTGCTACCGGGACTTCTTCTAGAGATACGCAGTATTTT
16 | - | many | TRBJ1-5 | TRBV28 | CASSLYADPAGQPQHF | TGTGCCAGCAGTTTATACGCGGACCCGGCAGGGCAGCCCCAGCATTTT
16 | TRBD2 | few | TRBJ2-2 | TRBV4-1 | CASSRSRVAGIGELFF | TGCGCCAGCAGCCGATCCAGGGTAGCGGGGATCGGGGAGCTGTTTTTT
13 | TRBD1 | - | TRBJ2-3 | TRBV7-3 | CASSRQGADTQYF | TGTGCCAGCAGCCGACAGGGCGCAGATACGCAGTATTTT
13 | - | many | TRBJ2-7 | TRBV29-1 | CSVEEGTPYEQYF | TGCAGCGTTGAAGAAGGGACCCCCTACGAGCAGTACTTC
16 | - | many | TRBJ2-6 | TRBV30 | CARGLTALSGANVLTF | TGTGCCCGGGGGTTGACGGCGCTCTCTGGGGCCAACGTCCTGACTTTC
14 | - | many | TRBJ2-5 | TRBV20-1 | CSARDISYQETQYF | TGCAGTGCTAGGGACATCTCGTACCAAGAGACCCAGTACTTC
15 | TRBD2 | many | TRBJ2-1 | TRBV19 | CASTLVGGTYNEQFF | TGTGCCAGTACCCTCGTGGGAGGGACCTACAATGAGCAGTTCTTC
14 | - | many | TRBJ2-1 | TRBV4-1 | CASGEMGGGNEQFF | TGCGCCAGCGGCGAAATGGGCGGAGGAAATGAGCAGTTCTTC
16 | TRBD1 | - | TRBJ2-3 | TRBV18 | CASSPRGQGGTDTQYF | TGTGCCAGCTCACCAAGGGGACAGGGAGGCACAGATACGCAGTATTTT
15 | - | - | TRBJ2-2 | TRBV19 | CASSIVSGNTGELFF | TGTGCCAGTAGTATAGTCTCGGGAAACACCGGGGAGCTGTTTTTT
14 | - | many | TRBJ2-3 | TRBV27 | CASSFFLDTDTQYF | TGTGCCAGCAGTTTCTTCCTAGACACAGATACGCAGTATTTT
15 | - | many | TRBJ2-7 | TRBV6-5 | CASSYSSGTYYEQYF | TGTGCCAGCAGTTACTCGAGTGGGACCTACTACGAGCAGTACTTC
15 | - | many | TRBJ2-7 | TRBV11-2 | CASSQTGRLNYEQYF | TGTGCCAGCAGCCAGACAGGACGTCTTAACTACGAGCAGTACTTC
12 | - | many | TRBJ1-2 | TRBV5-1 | CASSLEWGAYTF | TGCGCCAGCAGCTTGGAGTGGGGCGCCTACACCTTC